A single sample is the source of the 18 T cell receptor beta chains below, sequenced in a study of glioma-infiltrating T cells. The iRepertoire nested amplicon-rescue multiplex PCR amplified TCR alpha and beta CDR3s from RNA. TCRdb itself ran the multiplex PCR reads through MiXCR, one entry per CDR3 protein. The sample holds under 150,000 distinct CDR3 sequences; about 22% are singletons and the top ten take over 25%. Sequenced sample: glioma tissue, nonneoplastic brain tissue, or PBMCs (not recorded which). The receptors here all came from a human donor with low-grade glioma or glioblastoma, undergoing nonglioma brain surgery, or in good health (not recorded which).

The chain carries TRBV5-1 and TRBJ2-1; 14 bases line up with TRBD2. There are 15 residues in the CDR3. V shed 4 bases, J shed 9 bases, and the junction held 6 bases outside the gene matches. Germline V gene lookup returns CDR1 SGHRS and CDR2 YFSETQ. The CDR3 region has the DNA TGCGCCAGCAGCCCGACTAGCGGGGGGGCAGTTGAGCAGTTCTTC. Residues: CASSPTSGGAVEQFF.

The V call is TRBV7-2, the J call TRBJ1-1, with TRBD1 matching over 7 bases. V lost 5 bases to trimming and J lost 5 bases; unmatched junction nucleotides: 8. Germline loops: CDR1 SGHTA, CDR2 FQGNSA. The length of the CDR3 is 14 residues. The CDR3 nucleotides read TGTGCCAGCAGCCCCGGACAGGCCGAAACTGAAGCTTTCTTT. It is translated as CASSPGQAETEAFF.

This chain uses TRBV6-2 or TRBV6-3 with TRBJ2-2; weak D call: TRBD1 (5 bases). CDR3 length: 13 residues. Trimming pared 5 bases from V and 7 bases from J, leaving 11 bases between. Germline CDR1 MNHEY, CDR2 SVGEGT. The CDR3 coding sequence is TGTGCCAGCAGTCCCAGGGATCGCGGGGAGCTGTTTTTT. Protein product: CASSPRDRGELFF.

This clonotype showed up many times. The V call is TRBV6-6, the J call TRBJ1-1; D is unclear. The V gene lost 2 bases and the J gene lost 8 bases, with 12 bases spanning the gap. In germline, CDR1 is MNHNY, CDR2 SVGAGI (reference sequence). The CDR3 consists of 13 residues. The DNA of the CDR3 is TGTGCCAGCAGTTACGGACCCAATCTGGAAGCTTTCTTT. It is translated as CASSYGPNLEAFF.

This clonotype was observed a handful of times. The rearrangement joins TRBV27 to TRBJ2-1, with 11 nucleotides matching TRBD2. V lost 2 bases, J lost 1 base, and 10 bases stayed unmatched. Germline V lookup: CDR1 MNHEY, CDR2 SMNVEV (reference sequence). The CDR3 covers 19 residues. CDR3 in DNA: TGTGCCAGCAGTTTAGTAGGACTAGCGGGTGGTGGGTCCTACAATGAGCAGTTCTTC. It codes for CASSLVGLAGGGSYNEQFF.

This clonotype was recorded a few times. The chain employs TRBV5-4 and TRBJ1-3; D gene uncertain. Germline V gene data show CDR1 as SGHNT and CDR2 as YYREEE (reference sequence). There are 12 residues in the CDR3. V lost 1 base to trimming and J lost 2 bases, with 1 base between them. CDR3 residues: CASSLTGNTIYF. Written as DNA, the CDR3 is TGTGCCAGCAGCTTGACTGGAAACACCATATATTTT.

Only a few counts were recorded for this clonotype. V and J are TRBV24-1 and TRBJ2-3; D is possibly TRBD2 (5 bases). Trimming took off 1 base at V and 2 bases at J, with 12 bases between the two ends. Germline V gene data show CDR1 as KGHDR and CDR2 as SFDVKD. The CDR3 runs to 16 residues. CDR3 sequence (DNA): TGTGCCACCAGTGATTTCCGGGGAACTATCACAGATACGCAGTATTTT. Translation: CATSDFRGTITDTQYF.

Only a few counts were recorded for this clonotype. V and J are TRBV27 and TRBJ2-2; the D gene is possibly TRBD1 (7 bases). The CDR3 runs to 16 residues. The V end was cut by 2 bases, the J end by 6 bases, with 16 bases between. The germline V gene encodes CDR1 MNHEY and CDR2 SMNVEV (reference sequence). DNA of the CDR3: TGTGCCAGCAGTTTAGCCGGCAGGGGGGTATCCGGGGAGCTGTTTTTT. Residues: CASSLAGRGVSGELFF.

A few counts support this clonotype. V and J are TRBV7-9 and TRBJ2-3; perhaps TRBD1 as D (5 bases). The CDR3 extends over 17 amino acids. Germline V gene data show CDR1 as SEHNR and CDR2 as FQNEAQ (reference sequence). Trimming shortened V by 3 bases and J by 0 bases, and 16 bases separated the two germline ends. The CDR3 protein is CASSFPWGRSSTDTQYF. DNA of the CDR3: TGTGCCAGCAGCTTCCCGTGGGGCAGGTCTAGCACAGATACGCAGTATTTT.

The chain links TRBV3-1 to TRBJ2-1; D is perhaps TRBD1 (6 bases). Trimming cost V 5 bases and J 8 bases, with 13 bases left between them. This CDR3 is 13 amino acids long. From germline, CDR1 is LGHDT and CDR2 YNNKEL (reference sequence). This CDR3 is CASSDNRVHEQFF. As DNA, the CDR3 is TGTGCCAGCAGCGATAACAGGGTCCATGAGCAGTTCTTC.

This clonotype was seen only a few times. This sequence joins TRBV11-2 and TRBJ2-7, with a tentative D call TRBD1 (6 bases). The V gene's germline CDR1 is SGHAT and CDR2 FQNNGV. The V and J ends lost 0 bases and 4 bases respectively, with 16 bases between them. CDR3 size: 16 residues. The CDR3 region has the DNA TGTGCCAGCAGCTTAGATGGGTTTCAGGGGACATACGAGCAGTACGTC. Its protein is CASSLDGFQGTYEQYV.

The CDR3 protein is CASSPPGGTGELFF. The CDR3 region has the DNA TGTGCCAGCAGCCCCCCGGGGGGTACCGGGGAGCTGTTTTTT. The V call is TRBV7-3, the J call TRBJ2-2; 7 bases are shared with TRBD2. J was trimmed by 5 bases and V by 5 bases; bases with no gene match: 5. Germline V gene lookup returns CDR1 SGHTA and CDR2 FQGTGA. This CDR3 has 14 residues.

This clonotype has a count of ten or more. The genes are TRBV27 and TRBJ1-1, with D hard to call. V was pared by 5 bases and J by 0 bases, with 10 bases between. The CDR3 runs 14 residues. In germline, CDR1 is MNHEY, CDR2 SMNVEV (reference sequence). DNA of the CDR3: TGTGCCAGCAGTGGGATTTTTATGAACACTGAAGCTTTCTTT. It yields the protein CASSGIFMNTEAFF.

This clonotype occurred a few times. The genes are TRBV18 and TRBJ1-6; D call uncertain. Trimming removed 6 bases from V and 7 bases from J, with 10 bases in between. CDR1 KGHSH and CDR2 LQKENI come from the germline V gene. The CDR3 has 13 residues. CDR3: CASSTEANSPLHF. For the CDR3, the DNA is TGTGCCAGCTCGACCGAGGCCAATTCACCCCTCCACTTT.

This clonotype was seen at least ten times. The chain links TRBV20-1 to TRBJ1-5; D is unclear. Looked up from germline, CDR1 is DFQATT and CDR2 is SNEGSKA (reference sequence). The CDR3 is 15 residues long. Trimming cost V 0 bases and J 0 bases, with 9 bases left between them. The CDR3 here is CSAREVHLSNQPQHF. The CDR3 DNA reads TGCAGTGCTAGAGAGGTACACCTTAGCAATCAGCCCCAGCATTTT.

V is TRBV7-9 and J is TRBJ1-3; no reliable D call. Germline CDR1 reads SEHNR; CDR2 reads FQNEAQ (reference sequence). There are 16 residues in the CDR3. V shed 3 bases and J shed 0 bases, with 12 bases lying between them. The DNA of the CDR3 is TGTGCCAGCAGCTTCAGAGTGGCAGACTCTGGAAACACCATATATTTT. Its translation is CASSFRVADSGNTIYF.

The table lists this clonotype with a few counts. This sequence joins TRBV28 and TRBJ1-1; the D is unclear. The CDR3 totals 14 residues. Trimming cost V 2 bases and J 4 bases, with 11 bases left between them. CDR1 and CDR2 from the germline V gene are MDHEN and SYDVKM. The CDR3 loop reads CASSLGSRATEAFF. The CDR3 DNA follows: TGTGCCAGCAGTTTAGGGAGCCGCGCCACTGAAGCTTTCTTT. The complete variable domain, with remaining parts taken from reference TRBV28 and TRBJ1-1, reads DVKVTQSSRYLVKRTGEKVFLECVQDMDHENMFWYRQDPGLGLRLIYFSYDVKMKEKGDIPEGYSVSREKKERFSLILESASTNQTSMYLCASSLGSRATEAFFGQGTRLTVV.

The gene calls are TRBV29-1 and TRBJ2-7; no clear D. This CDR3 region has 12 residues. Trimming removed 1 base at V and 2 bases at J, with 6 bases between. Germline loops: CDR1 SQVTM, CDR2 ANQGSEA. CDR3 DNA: TGCAGCGTTGAAGCCGTGCCCTACGAGCAGTACGTC. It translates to CSVEAVPYEQYV.